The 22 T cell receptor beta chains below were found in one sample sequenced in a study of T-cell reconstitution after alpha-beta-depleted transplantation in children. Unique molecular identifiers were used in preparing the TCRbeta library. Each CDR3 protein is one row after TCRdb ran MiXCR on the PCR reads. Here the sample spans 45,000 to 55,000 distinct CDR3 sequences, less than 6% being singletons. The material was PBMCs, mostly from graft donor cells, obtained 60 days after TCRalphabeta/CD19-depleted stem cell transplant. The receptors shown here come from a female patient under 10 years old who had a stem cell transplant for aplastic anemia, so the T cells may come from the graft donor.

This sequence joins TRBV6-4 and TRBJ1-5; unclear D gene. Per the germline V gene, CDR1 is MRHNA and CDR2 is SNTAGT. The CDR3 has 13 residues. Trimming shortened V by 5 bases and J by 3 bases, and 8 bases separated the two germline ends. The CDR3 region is CASSSDHNQPQHF. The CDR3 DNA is TGTGCCAGCAGTTCAGATCACAATCAGCCCCAGCATTTT.

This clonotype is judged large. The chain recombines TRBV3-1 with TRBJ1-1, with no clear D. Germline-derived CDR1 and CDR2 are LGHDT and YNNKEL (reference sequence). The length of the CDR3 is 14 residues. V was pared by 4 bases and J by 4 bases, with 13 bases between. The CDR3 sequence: CASSPFGSSTEAFF. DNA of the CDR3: TGTGCCAGCAGCCCCTTCGGGTCGAGCACTGAAGCTTTCTTT.

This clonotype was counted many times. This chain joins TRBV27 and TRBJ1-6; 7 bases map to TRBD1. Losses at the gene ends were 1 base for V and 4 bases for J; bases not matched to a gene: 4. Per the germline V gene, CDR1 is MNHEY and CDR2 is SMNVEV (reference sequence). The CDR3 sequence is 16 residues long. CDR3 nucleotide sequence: TGTGCCAGCAGTTTATTCGGGGACAGTTATAATTCACCCCTCCACTTT. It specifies CASSLFGDSYNSPLHF.

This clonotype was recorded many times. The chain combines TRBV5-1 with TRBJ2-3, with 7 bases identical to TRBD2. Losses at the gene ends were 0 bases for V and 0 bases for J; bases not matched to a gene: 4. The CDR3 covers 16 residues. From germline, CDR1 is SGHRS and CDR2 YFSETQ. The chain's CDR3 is CASSLVRGVSTDTQYF. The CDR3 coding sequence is TGCGCCAGCAGCTTGGTACGGGGGGTTAGCACAGATACGCAGTATTTT.

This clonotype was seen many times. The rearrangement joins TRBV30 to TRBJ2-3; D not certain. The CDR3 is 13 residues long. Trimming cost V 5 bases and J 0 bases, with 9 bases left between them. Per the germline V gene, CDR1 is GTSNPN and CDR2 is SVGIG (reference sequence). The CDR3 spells CAWGPFSTDTQYF. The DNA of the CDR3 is TGTGCCTGGGGACCTTTCAGCACAGATACGCAGTATTTT.

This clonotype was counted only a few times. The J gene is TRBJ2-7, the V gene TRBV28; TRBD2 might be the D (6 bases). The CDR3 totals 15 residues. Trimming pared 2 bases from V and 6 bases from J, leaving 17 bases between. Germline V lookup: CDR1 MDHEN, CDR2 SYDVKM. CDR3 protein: CASSLLGRLTSEQYF. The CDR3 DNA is TGTGCCAGCAGTTTACTTGGCAGGCTGACTAGCGAGCAGTACTTC.

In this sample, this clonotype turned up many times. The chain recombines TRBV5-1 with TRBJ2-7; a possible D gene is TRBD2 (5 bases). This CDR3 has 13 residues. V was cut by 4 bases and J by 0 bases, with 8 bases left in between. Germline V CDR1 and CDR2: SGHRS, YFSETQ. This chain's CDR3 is CASSPADSYEQYF. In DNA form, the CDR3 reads TGCGCCAGCAGCCCAGCGGACTCCTACGAGCAGTACTTC.

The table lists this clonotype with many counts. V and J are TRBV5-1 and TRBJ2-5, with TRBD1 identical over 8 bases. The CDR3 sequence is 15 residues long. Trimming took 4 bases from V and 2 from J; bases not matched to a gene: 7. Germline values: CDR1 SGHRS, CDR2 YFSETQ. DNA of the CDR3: TGCGCCAGCAGCCTTGGGTGGACAGGGCAAGAGACCCAGTACTTC. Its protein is CASSLGWTGQETQYF.

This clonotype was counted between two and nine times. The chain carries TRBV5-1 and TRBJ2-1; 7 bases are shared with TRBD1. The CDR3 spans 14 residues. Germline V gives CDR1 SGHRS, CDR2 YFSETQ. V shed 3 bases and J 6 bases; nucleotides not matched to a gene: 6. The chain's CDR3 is CASSSGTDINEQFF. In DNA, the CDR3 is TGCGCCAGCAGCTCTGGGACAGATATCAATGAGCAGTTCTTC.

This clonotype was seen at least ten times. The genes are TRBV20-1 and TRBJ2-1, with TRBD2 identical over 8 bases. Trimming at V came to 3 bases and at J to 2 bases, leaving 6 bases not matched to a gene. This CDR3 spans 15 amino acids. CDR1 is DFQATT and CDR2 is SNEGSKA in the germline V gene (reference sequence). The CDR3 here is CSARSPGGPYNEQFF. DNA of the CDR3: TGCAGTGCTAGGAGTCCGGGGGGGCCCTACAATGAGCAGTTCTTC.

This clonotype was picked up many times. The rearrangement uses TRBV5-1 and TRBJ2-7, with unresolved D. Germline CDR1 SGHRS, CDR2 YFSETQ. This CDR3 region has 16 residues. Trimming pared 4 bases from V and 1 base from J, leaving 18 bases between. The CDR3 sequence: CASSPMGAGFSYEQYF. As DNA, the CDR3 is TGCGCCAGCAGCCCTATGGGTGCAGGCTTTTCCTACGAGCAGTACTTC. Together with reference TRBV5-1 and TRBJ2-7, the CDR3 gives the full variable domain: KAGVTQTPRYLIKTRGQQVTLSCSPISGHRSVSWYQQTPGQGLQFLFEYFSETQRNKGNFPGRFSGRQFSNSRSEMNVSTLELGDSALYLCASSPMGAGFSYEQYFGPGTRLTVT.

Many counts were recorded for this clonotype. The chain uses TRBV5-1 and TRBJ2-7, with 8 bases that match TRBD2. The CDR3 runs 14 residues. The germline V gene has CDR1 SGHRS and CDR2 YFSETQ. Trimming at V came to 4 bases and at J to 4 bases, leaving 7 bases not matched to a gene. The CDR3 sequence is CASSPGTSRYEQYF. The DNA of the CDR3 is TGCGCCAGCAGCCCCGGGACTAGTAGGTACGAGCAGTACTTC.

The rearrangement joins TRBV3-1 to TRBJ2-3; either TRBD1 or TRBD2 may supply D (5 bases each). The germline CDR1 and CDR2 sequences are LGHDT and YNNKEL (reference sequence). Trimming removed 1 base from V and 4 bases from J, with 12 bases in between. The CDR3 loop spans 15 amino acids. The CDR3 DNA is TGTGCCAGCAGCCAAGGGGCGGGCAGGGCAGATACGCAGTATTTT. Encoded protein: CASSQGAGRADTQYF.

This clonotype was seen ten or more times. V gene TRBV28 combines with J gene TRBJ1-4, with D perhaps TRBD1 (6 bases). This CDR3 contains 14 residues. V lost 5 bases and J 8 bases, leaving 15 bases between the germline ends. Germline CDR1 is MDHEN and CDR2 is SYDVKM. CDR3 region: CASSVQGFKEKLFF. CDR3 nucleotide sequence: TGTGCCAGCAGTGTACAGGGCTTTAAGGAAAAACTGTTTTTT.

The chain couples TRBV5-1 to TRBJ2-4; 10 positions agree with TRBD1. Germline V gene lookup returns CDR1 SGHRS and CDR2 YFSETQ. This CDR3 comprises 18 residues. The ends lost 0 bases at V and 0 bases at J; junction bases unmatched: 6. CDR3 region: CASSLAGQGGIAKNIQYF. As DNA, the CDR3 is TGCGCCAGCAGCTTGGCCGGACAGGGGGGAATAGCCAAAAACATTCAGTACTTC.

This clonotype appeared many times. The CDR3 reads CSVETSGRRDEQFF. The CDR3 DNA reads as TGCAGCGTTGAAACTAGCGGGAGGAGGGATGAGCAGTTCTTC. V gene TRBV29-1 combines with J gene TRBJ2-1; 12 bases match TRBD2. V was pared by 2 bases and J by 8 bases, with 4 bases of the junction left unmatched. Per germline, CDR1 SQVTM and CDR2 ANQGSEA. There are 14 residues in the CDR3.

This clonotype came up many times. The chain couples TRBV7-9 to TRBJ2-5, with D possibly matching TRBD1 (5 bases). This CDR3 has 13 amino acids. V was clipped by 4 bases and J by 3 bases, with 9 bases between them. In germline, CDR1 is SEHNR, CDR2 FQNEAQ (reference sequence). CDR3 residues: CASSSGREETQYF. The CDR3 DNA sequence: TGTGCCAGCAGCTCGGGCAGGGAAGAGACCCAGTACTTC. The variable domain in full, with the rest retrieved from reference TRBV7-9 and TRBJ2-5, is DTGVSQNPRHKITKRGQNVTFRCDPISEHNRLYWYRQTLGQGPEFLTYFQNEAQLEKSRLLSDRFSAERPKGSFSTLEIQRTEQGDSAMYLCASSSGREETQYFGPGTRLLVL.

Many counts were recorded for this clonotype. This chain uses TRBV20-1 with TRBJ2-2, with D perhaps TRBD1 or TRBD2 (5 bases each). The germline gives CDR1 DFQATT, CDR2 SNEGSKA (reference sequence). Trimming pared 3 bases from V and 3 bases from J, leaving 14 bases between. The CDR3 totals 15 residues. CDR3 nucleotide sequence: TGCAGTGCTAGTCGGGGCGGGCACGACACCGGGGAGCTGTTTTTT. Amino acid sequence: CSASRGGHDTGELFF.

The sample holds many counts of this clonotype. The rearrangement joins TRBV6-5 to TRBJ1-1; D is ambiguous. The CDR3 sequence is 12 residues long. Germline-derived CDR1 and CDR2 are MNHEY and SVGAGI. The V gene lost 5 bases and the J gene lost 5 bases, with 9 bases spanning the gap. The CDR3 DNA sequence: TGTGCCAGCAGTCCCGATTGGACTGAAGCTTTCTTT. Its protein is CASSPDWTEAFF.

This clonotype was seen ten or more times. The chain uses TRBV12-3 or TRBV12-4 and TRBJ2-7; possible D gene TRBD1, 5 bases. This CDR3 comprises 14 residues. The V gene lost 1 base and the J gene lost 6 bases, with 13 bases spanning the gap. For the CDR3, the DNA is TGTGCCAGCAGTTTAGGGTCAGGGTGGCGCGAGCAGTACTTC. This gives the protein CASSLGSGWREQYF.

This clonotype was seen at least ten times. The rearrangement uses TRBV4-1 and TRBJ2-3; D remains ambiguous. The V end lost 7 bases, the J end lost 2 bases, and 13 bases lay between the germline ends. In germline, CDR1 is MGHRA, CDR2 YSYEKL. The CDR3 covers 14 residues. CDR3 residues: CASNPGGDTDTQYF. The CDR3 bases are TGCGCCAGCAATCCCGGTGGGGACACAGATACGCAGTATTTT.

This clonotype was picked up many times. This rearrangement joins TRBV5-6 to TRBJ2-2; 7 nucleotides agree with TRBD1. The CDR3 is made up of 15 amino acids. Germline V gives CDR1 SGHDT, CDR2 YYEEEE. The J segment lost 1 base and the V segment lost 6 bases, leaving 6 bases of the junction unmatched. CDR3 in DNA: TGTGCCAGCACCAGGGGGATTAGGAACACCGGGGAGCTGTTTTTT. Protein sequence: CASTRGIRNTGELFF.